A selection of T cell receptor beta chains follows, all from one sample in a study of T cell repertoires in cytomegalovirus infection. From the reads, TCRdb called clonotypes with MiXCR, one entry per CDR3 protein. This table has 550,000 to 700,000 distinct CDR3 sequences, almost 40% appearing once. These TCRs' antigens remain unknown. The starting material was cultured PBMCs, obtained from culture after CMV antigen stimulation. These receptors originate from a human donor in good health (CMV status not recorded). Some clones in this sample may be carry-over from other donors' samples. CDR3s include the opening cysteine and the closing phenylalanine or tryptophan. D genes are given only for firm matches. The size field is filled for only some rows; it gives once, few, many or a size class.

NA	TRBV28	TRBJ1-6	few	TGTGCCAGCAGTTTACGCCGTTTTTTATCACCCCTCCACTTT	CASSLRRFLSPLHF
TRBD2	TRBV12-3/TRBV12-4	TRBJ2-1	few	TGTGCCAGCAGTCCCCGAATATCAAGCGGGAGAAGCTCCTACAATGAGCAGTTCTTC	CASSPRISSGRSSYNEQFF
NA	TRBV7-8	TRBJ2-6	few	TGTGCCAGCAGGAGTCCTGGGGCCAACGTCCTGACTTTC	CASRSPGANVLTF
NA	TRBV12-3/TRBV12-4	TRBJ2-3	NA	TGTGCCAGCAGTTGGGGGGCGGGGGACAGCACAGATACGCAGTATTTT	CASSWGAGDSTDTQYF
TRBD1	TRBV12-3/TRBV12-4	TRBJ2-5	few	TGTGCCAGCAACCGGACAGGGGGTTACGAGACCCAGTACTTC	CASNRTGGYETQYF
NA	TRBV27	TRBJ2-5	NA	TGTGCCAGCAGCCGTCAGGACGGCCGTTGGGAGACCCAGTACTTC	CASSRQDGRWETQYF
TRBD2	TRBV2	TRBJ2-7	NA	TGTGCCAGCAAGAATAGCGGGGAACTACAGCAGTACTTC	CASKNSGELQQYF
NA	TRBV28	TRBJ2-3	NA	TGTGCCAGCAGTTTATCTACAGATGCGCAGTATTTT	CASSLSTDAQYF
TRBD2	TRBV7-2	TRBJ2-1	few	TGTGCCAGCAGCTTAATCCCCGGGGGGGTGGCCTACAATGAGCAGTTCTTC	CASSLIPGGVAYNEQFF
NA	TRBV7-2	TRBJ2-7	NA	TGTGCCAGCAGCTACCGACAAACCTACGAGCAGTACTTC	CASSYRQTYEQYF
NA	TRBV7-2	TRBJ2-6	few	TGTGCCAGCAGCTTATATGGGGCCAACGTCCTGACTTTC	CASSLYGANVLTF
NA	TRBV7-2	TRBJ1-1	NA	TGTGCCAGCAGCTTAATTTTCGATACTGAAGCTTTCTTT	CASSLIFDTEAFF
NA	TRBV25-1	TRBJ2-3	NA	TGTGCCAGCAGTGACGGTCGCAGGGTCCCTCTTTTT	CASSDGRRVPLF
NA	TRBV2	TRBJ1-4	NA	TGTGCCAGCAGCCGGGAGCGTAGTGAAAAACTGTTTTTT	CASSRERSEKLFF
NA	TRBV12-3/TRBV12-4	TRBJ2-1	many	TGTGCCAGCAGCCCCTCCCCAGGGTTAGGGGACAATGAGCAGTTCTTC	CASSPSPGLGDNEQFF
TRBD2	TRBV7-2	TRBJ2-3	few	TGTGCCAGCAGACAAAGCGGGGGCCCCCAGTGGACGCAGTATTTT	CASRQSGGPQWTQYF
NA	TRBV6-5	TRBJ1-5	NA	TGTGCCAGCAGTTACGATCACCGGGGGAATCAGCCCCAGCATTTT	CASSYDHRGNQPQHF
TRBD1	TRBV7-2	TRBJ1-5	many	TGTGCCAGCAGCTTACATCAGGGGGCTCTTCAGCCCCAGCATTTT	CASSLHQGALQPQHF
NA	TRBV7-2	TRBJ2-4	few	TGTGCCAGCATAAGGGGAAACATTCAGTACTTC	CASIRGNIQYF
NA	TRBV20-1	TRBJ1-5	NA	TGCAGTGCTCCCCTGATAGGGACGGATCAGCCCCAGCATTTT	CSAPLIGTDQPQHF
NA	TRBV7-2	TRBJ1-5	many	TGTGCCAGCAGCCCCCAGACAGTGGTAGGTCAGCCCCAGCATTTT	CASSPQTVVGQPQHF
NA	TRBV18	TRBJ1-4	NA	TGTGCCAGCTCACGAAACGACGGGGGTAATGAAAAACTGTTTTTT	CASSRNDGGNEKLFF
NA	TRBV7-2	TRBJ2-7	NA	TGTGCCAGCAGCTTTTATAGGGGGACCTACGAGCAGTACTTC	CASSFYRGTYEQYF
NA	TRBV7-2	TRBJ1-3	few	TGTGCCAGCAGCGTAGGGCCGGGGACCGGAAACACCATATATTTT	CASSVGPGTGNTIYF
NA	TRBV7-6	TRBJ1-5	few	TGTGCCAGCAGCTTAGGGGAGTGGCAGCCCCAGCATTTT	CASSLGEWQPQHF
NA	TRBV7-2	TRBJ1-1	NA	TGTGCCAGCAGCTATGGGGAGAACACTGAAGCTTTCTTT	CASSYGENTEAFF
NA	TRBV20-1	TRBJ1-1	NA	TGCAGTGCTAGAGATCAAAGATACACTGAAGCTTTCTTT	CSARDQRYTEAFF
TRBD2	TRBV7-2	TRBJ2-1	NA	TGTGCCAGCAGCTCGAACCACCCGACTAGCAGAAACTACAATGAGCAGTTCTTC	CASSSNHPTSRNYNEQFF
TRBD1	TRBV12-3/TRBV12-4	TRBJ1-1	few	TGTGCCAGCAGACGTGGGACAGGGCGGGAAGCTTTCTTT	CASRRGTGREAFF
NA	TRBV18	TRBJ1-2	few	TGTGCCAGCTCACCACCCCTTAACTATGGCTACACCTTC	CASSPPLNYGYTF
NA	TRBV4-1	TRBJ2-3	NA	TGCGCCAGCAGCCTCCGACGCTCGGCCGGCACAGATACGCAGTATTTT	CASSLRRSAGTDTQYF
TRBD1	TRBV11-2	TRBJ1-3	many	TGTGCCAGCAGCCAGGGGGGGGCCGTTTCGAACACCATATATTTT	CASSQGGAVSNTIYF
NA	TRBV5-1	TRBJ2-7	NA	TGCGCCAGCATTGGCAAAGGGTCCTACGAGCAGTACTTC	CASIGKGSYEQYF
TRBD1	TRBV12-3/TRBV12-4	TRBJ1-3	NA	TGTGCCAGCAGAAGGACAGGGGACGGTGGAAACACCATATATTTT	CASRRTGDGGNTIYF
NA	TRBV10-3	TRBJ1-2	NA	TGTGCCATCAGTGGGGGTTCGGGTTTCGACTATGGCTACACCTTC	CAISGGSGFDYGYTF
TRBD2	TRBV4-1	TRBJ2-1	few	TGCGCCAGCAGGAGACTAGCGGGGGGCTCCGGTGACAATGAGCAGTTCTTC	CASRRLAGGSGDNEQFF